This T cell receptor beta chain was captured in a study of immune characterization of retroperitoneal liposarcoma. TCRdb passed the PCR reads through MiXCR, listing each CDR3 protein once. The table lists some 10,000 distinct CDR3 sequences, roughly a quarter of them singletons. Looked up from germline, CDR1 is LNHDA and CDR2 is SQIVND (reference sequence). The CDR3 loop spans 16 amino acids. The TCR was taken from a male donor with retroperitoneal liposarcoma. Sequencing was done on a sample of tumor tissue. The rearrangement uses TRBV19 and TRBJ2-1; TRBD1 is a possible D gene (6 bases). Gene TRBJ2-7 matches the end of the DNA better, so the J call may be wrong. CDR3 loop: CASSLYPTGSASEQYF. The CDR3, as DNA: TGTGCCAGTAGCCTCTACCCGACAGGATCCGCTAGCGAGCAGTACTTC.